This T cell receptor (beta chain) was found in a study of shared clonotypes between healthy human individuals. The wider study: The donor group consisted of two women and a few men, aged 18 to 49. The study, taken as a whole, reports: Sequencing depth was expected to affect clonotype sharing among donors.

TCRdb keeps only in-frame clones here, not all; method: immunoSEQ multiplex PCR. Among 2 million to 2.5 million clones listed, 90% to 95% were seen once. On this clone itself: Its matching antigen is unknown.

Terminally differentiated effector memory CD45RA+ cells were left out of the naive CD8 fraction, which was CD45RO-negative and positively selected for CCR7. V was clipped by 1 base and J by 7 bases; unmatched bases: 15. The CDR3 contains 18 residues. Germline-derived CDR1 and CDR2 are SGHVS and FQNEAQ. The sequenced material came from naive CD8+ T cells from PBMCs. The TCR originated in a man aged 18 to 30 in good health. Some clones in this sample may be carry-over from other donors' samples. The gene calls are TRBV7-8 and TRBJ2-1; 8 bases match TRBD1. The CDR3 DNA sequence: TGTGCCAGCAGCTTAGGGGTGGCAGGGGGCCTCCAGGGGAATGAGCAGTTCTTC. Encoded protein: CASSLGVAGGLQGNEQFF.